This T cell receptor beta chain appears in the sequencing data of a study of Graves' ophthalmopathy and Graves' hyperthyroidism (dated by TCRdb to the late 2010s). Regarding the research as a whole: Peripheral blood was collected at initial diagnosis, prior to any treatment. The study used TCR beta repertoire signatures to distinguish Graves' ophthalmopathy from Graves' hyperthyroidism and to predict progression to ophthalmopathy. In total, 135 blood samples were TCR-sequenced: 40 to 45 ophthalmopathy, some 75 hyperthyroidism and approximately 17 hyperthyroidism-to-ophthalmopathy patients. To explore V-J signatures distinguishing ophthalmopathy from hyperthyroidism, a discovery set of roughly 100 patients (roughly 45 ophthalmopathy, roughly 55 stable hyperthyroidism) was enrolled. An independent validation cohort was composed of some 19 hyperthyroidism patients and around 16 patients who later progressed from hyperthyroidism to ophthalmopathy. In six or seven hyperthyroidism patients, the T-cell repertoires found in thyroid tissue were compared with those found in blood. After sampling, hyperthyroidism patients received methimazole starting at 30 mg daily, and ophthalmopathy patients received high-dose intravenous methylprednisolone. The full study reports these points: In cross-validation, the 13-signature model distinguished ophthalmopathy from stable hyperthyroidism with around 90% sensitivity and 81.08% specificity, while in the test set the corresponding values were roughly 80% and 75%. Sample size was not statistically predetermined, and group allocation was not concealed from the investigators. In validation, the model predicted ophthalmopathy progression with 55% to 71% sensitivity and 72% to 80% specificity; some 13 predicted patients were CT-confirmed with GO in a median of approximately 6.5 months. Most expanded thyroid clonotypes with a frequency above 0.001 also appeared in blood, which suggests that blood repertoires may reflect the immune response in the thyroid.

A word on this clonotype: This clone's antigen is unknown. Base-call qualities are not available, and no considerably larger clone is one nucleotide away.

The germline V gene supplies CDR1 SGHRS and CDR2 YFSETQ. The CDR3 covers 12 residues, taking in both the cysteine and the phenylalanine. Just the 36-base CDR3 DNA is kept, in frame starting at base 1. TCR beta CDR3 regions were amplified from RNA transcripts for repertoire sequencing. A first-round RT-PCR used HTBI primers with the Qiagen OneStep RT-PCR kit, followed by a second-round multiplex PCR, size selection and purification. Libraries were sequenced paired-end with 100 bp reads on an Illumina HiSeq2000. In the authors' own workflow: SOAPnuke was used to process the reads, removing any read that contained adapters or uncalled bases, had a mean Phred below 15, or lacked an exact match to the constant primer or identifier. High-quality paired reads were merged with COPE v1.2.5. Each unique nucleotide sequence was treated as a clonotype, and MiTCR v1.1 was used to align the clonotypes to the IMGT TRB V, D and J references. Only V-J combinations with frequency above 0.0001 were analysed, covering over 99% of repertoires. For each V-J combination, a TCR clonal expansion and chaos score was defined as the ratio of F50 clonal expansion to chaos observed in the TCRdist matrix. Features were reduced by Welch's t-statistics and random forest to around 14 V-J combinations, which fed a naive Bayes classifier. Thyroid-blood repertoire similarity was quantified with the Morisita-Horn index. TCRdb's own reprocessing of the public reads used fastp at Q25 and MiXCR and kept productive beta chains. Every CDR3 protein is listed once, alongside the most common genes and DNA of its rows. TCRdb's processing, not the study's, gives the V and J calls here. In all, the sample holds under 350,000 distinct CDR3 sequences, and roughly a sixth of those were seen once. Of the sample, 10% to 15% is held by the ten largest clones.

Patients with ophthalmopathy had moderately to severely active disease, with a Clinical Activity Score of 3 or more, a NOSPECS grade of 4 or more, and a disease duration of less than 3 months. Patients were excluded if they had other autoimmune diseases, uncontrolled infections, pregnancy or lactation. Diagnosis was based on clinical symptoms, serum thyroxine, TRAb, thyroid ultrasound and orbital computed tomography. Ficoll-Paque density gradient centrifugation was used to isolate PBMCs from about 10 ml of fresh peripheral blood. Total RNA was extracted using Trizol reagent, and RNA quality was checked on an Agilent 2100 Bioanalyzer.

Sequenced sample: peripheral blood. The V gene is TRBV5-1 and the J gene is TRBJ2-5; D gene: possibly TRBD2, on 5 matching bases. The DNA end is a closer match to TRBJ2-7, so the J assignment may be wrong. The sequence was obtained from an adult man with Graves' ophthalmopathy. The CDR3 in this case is CASSSTMHEQYF. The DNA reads TGCGCCAGCAGCTCGACTATGCACGAGCAGTACTTC.